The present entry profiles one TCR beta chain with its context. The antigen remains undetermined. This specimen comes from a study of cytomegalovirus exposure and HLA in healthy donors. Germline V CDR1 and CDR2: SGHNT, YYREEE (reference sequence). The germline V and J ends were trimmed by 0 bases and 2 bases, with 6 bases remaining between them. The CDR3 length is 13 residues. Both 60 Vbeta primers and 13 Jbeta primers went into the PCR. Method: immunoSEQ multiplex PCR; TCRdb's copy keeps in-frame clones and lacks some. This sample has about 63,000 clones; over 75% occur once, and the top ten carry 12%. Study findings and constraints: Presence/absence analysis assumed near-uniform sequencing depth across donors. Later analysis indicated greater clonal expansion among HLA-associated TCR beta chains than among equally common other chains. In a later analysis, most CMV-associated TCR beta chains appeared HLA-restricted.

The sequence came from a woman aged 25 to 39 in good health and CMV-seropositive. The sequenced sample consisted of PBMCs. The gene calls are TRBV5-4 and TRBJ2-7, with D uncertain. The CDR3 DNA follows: TGTGCCAGCAGCTTGGAACTTACCTACGAGCAGTACTTC. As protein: CASSLELTYEQYF.